This T cell receptor beta chain was profiled in a study of PD-1 blockade in classical Hodgkin lymphoma. Method: immunoSEQ multiplex PCR; TCRdb's copy keeps in-frame clones and lacks some. The table shows over 35,000 clones, with approximately 90% occurring only once. Brentuximab vedotin exposure varied, and every patient relapsed after autologous stem cell transplantation. Each best response was a complete response, a partial response or progressive disease. Findings of the study overall: Reasons behind the repertoire differences stay unclear, perhaps disease activity or earlier therapy.

Points on this clone: Antigen: not known.

CDR1 and CDR2 (germline): MDHEN, SYDVKM. This CDR3 is built from 15 residues. V gave up 2 bases and J gave up 2 bases, with 12 bases separating them. The clonotype originates from a human donor with classical Hodgkin lymphoma. The rearrangement links TRBV28 to TRBJ1-1; D is ambiguous. Source: peripheral blood mononuclear cells (PBMCs), taken before the second cycle of nivolumab. The CDR3 region is CASSLVLKLNTEAFF. The CDR3 DNA reads TGTGCCAGCAGTTTAGTGCTGAAACTCAACACTGAAGCTTTCTTT.